This T cell receptor beta chain was obtained from a study of T cell responses to AZD1222 COVID-19 vaccine. The CDR3 contains 13 residues. Germline-derived CDR1 and CDR2 are KGHSH and LQKENI. V was trimmed by 3 bases and J by 2 bases, leaving 4 bases between them. Study results and caveats: Without day 14 samples, only post-peak T cell repertoires were studied. The number of AZD1222 recipients seropositive at baseline was only six. Increased Spike-specific TCR breadth and depth were observed after two AZD1222 doses. Spike-wide vaccine-associated CD4 TCRs dominated at 160-218 and 743-854.

About this clone itself: Its target is not known.

Only in-frame clones appear in the TCRdb table, and some are missing; sequencing was by immunoSEQ multiplex PCR. This table holds under 150,000 clones, roughly 91% found once. The source of this sequence is an adult who received the AZD1222 COVID-19 vaccine. The chain uses TRBV18 and TRBJ2-2; D is ambiguous. This material consisted of peripheral blood, taken 28 days after the second AZD1222 dose. The CDR3, as DNA: TGTGCCAGCTCACCTTCTAACACCGGGGAGCTGTTTTTT. This encodes CASSPSNTGELFF.